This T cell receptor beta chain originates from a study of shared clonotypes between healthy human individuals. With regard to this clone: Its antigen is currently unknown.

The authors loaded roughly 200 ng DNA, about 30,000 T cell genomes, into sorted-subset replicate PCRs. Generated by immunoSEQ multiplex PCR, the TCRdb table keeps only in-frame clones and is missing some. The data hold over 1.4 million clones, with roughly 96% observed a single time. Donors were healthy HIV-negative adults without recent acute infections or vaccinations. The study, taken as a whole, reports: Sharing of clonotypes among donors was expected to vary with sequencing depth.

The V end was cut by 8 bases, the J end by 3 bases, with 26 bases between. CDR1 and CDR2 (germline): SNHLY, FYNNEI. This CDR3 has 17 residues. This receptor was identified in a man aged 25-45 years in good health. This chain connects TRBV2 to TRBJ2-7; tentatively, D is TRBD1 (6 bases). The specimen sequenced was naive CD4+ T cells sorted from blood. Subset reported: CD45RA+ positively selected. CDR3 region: CASGPAQGPDRVYEQYF. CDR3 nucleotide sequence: TGTGCCAGCGGGCCGGCACAGGGTCCAGATAGGGTCTACGAGCAGTACTTC.